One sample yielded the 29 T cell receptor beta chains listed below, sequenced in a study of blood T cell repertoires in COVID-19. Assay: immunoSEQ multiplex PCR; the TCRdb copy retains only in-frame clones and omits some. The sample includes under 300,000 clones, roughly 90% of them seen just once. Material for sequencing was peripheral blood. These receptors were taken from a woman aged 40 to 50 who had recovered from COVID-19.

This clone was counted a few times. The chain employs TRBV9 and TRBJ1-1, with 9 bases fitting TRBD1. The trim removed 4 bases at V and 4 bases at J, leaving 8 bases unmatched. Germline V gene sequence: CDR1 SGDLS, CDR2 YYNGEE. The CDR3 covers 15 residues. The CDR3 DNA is TGTGCCAGCAGCCCCGCGACAGGGGGATCCACTGAAGCTTTCTTT. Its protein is CASSPATGGSTEAFF.

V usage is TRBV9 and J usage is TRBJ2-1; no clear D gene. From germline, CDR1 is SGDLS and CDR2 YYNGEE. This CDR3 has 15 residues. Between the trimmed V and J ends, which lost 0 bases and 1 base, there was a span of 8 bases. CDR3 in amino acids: CASSVGHSSYNEQFF. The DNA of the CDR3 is TGTGCCAGCAGCGTAGGGCACAGTTCCTACAATGAGCAGTTCTTC.

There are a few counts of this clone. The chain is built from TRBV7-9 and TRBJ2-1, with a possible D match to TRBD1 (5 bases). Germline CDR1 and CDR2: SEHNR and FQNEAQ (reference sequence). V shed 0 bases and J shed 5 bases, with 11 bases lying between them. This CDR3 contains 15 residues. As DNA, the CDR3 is TGTGCCAGCAGCTTAGCGCAGGGCAATCACAATGAGCAGTTCTTC. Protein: CASSLAQGNHNEQFF.

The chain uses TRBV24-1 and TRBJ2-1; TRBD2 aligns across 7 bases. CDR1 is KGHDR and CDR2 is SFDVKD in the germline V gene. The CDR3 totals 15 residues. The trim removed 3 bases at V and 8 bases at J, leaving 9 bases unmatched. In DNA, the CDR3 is TGTGCCACCAGTGATCCTGGGACTATCCGGGATGAGCAGTTCTTC. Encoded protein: CATSDPGTIRDEQFF.

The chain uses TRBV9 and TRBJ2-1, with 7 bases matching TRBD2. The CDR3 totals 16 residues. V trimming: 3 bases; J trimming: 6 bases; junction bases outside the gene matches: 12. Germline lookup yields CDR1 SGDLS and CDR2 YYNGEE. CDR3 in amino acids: CASSAQLAGASNEQFF. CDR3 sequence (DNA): TGTGCCAGCAGCGCCCAATTAGCGGGCGCTTCCAATGAGCAGTTCTTC.

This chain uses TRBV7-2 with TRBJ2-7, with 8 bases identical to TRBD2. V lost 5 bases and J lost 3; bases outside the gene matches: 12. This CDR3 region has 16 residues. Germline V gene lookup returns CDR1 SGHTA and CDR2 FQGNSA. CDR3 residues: CASSPNAAGGVYEQYF. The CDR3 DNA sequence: TGTGCCAGCAGCCCCAACGCGGCGGGAGGAGTCTACGAGCAGTACTTC.

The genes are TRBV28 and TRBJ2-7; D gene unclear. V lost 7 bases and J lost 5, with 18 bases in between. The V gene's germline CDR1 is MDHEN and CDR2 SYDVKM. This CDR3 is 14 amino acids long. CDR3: CASTFGFGFDEQYF. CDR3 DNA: TGTGCCAGCACCTTCGGGTTCGGGTTCGACGAGCAGTACTTC.

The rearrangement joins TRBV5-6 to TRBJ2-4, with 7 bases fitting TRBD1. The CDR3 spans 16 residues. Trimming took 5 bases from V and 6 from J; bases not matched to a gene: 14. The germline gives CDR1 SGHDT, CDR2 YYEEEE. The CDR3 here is CASSAPPGQIRNIQYF. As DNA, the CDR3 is TGTGCCAGCAGTGCCCCTCCGGGACAGATAAGAAACATTCAGTACTTC.

The CDR3 region has the DNA TGTGCCAGCAGTGACGTGACAGGAAACAATGAGCAGTTCTTC. Its protein is CASSDVTGNNEQFF. The rearrangement links TRBV6-4 to TRBJ2-1; TRBD1 might be the D (6 bases). Germline CDR1 MRHNA, CDR2 SNTAGT. CDR3 size: 14 residues. With 2 bases removed from V and 5 bases from J, the gap between germline ends came to 10 bases.

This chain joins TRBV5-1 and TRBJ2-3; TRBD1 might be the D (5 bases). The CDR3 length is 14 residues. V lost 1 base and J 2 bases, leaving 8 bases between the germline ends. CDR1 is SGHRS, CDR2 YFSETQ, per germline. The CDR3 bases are TGCGCCAGCAGCTTGCTCAGGGCCACAGATACGCAGTATTTT. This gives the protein CASSLLRATDTQYF.

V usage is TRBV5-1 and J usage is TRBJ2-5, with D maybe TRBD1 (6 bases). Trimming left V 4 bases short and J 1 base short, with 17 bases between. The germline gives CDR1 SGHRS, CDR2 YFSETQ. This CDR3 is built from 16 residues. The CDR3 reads CASSLTLDSAQETQYF. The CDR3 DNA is TGCGCCAGCAGCCTGACCCTGGACAGCGCCCAAGAGACCCAGTACTTC. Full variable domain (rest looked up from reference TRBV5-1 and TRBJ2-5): KAGVTQTPRYLIKTRGQQVTLSCSPISGHRSVSWYQQTPGQGLQFLFEYFSETQRNKGNFPGRFSGRQFSNSRSEMNVSTLELGDSALYLCASSLTLDSAQETQYFGPGTRLLVL.

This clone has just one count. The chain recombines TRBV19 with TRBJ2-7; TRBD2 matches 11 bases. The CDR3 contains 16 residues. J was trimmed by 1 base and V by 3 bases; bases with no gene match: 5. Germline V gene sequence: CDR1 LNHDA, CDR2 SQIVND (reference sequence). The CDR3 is CASSMASGRYSYEQYF. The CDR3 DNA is TGTGCCAGTAGTATGGCTAGCGGGAGGTATTCCTACGAGCAGTACTTC.

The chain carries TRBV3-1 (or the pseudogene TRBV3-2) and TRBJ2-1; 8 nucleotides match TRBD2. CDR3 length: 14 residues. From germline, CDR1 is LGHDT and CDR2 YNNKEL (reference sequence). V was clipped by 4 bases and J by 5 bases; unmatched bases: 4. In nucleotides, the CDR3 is TGTGCCAGCAGCCTTAGCGGGACCCACAATGAGCAGTTCTTC. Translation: CASSLSGTHNEQFF.

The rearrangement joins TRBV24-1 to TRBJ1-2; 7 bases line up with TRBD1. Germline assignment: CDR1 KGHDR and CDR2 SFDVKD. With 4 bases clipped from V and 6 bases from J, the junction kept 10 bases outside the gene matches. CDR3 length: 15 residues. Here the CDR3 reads CATSDRDSTWDGYTF. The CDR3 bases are TGTGCCACCAGTGACAGGGACAGCACTTGGGATGGCTACACCTTC.

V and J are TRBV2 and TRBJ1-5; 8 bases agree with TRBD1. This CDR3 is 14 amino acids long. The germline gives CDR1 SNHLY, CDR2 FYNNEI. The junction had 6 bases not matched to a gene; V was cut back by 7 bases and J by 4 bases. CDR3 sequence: CASKLGQVNQPQHF. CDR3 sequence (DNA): TGTGCCAGCAAATTGGGACAGGTGAATCAGCCCCAGCATTTT.

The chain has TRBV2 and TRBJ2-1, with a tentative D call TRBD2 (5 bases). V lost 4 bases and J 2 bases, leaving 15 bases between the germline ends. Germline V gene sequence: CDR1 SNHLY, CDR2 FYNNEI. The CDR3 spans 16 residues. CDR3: CASSAFPREPYNEQFF. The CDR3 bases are TGTGCCAGCAGTGCGTTCCCTAGGGAGCCCTACAATGAGCAGTTCTTC. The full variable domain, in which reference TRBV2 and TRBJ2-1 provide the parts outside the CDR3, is EPEVTQTPSHQVTQMGQEVILRCVPISNHLYFYWYRQILGQKVEFLVSFYNNEISEKSEIFDDQFSVERPDGSNFTLKIRSTKLEDSAMYFCASSAFPREPYNEQFFGPGTRLTVL.

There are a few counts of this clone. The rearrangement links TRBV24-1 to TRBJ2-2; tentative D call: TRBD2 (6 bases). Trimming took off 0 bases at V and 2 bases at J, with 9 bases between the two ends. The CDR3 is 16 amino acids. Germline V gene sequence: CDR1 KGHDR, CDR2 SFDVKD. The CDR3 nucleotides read TGTGCCACCAGTGATTTGGGGACTCCTAACACCGGGGAGCTGTTTTTT. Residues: CATSDLGTPNTGELFF.

The CDR3 reads CASSTGSMNTEAFF. The CDR3 DNA sequence: TGTGCCAGCAGTACAGGATCTATGAACACTGAAGCTTTCTTT. The chain is built from TRBV28 and TRBJ1-1; TRBD1 might be the D (5 bases). Germline V lookup: CDR1 MDHEN, CDR2 SYDVKM. The CDR3 loop spans 14 amino acids. V was shortened by 5 bases and J by 0 bases, with 10 bases between the two germline ends.

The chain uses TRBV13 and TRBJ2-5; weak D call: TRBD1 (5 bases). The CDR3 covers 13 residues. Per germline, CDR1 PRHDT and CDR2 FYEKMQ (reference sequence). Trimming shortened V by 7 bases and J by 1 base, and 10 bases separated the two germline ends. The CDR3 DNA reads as TGTGCCAGCAACAGGTTAGGCCAAGAGACCCAGTACTTC. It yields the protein CASNRLGQETQYF. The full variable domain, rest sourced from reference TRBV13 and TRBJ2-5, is AAGVIQSPRHLIKEKRETATLKCYPIPRHDTVYWYQQGPGQDPQFLISFYEKMQSDKGSIPDRFSAQQFSDYHSELNMSSLELGDSALYFCASNRLGQETQYFGPGTRLLVL.

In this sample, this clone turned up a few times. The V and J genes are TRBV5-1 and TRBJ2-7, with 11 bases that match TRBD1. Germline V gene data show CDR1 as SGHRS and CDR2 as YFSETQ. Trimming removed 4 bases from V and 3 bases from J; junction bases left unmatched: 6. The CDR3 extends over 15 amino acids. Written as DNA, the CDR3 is TGCGCCAGCAGCCCCCGGGACAGGGGGGTCTACGAGCAGTACTTC. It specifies CASSPRDRGVYEQYF.

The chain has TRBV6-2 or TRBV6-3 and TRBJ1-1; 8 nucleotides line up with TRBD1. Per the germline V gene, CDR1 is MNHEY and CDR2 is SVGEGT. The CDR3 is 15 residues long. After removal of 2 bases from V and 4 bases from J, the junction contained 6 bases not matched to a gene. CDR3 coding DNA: TGTGCCAGCAGTTACGCGGACAGGGCGGGCACTGAAGCTTTCTTT. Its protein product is CASSYADRAGTEAFF.

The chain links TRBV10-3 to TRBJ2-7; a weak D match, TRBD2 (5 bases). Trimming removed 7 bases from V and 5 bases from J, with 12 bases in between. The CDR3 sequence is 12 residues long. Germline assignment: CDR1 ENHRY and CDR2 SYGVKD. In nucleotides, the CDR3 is TGTGCCATCAAGGGTAGCGAGGACGAGCAGTACTTC. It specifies CAIKGSEDEQYF.

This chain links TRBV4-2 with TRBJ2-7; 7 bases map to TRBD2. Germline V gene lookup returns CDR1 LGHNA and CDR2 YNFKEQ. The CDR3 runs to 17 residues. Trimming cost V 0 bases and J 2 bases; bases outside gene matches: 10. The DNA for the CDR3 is TGTGCCAGCAGCCAAGACTGGGCTAGCGGCCCTGCCTACGAGCAGTACTTC. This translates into CASSQDWASGPAYEQYF.

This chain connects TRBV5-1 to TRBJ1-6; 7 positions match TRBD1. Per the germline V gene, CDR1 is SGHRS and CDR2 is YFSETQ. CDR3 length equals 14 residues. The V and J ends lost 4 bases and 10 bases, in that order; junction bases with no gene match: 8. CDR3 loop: CASSNRGAESPLHF. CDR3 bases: TGCGCCAGCAGCAACAGGGGCGCGGAATCACCCCTCCACTTT.

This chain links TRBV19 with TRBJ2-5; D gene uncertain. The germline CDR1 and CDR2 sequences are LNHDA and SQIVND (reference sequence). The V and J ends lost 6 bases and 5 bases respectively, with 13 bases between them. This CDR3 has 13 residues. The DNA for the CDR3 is TGTGCCAGTAGCAGCGTATATGGGGAGACCCAGTACTTC. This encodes CASSSVYGETQYF.

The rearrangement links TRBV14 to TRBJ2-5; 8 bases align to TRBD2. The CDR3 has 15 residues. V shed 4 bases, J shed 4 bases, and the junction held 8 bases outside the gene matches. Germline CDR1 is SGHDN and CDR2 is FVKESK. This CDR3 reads CASSLGLGNPETQYF. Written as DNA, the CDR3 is TGTGCCAGCAGCCTGGGACTAGGGAACCCAGAGACCCAGTACTTC.

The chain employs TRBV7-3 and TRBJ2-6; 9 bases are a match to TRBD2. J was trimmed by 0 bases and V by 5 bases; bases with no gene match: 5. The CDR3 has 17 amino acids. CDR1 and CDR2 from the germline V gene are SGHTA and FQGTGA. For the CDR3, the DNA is TGTGCCAGCAGCCAGAGCGGGAGGATCTCTGGGGCCAACGTCCTGACTTTC. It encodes CASSQSGRISGANVLTF.

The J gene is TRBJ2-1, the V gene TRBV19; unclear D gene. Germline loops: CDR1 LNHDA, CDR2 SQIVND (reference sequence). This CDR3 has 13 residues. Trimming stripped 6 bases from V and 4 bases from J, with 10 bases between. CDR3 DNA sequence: TGTGCCAGTAGCGCACAGAGTTACAATGAGCAGTTCTTC. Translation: CASSAQSYNEQFF.

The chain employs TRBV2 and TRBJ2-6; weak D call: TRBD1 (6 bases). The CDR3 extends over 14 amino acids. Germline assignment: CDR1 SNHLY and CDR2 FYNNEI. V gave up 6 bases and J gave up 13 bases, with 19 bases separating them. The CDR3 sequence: CASSPSGTSPVLTF. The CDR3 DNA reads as TGTGCCAGCAGCCCGTCGGGGACATCCCCTGTCCTGACTTTC.